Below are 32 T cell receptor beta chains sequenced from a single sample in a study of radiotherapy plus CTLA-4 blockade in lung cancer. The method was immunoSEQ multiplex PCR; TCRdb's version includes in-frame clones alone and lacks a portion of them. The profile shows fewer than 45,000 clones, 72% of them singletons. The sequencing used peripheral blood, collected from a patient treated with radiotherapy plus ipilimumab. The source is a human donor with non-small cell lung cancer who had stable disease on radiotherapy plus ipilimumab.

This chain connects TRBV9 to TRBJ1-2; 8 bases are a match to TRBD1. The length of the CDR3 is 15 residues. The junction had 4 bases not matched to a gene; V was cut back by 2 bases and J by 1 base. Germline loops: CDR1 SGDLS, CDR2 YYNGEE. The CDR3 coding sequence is TGTGCCAGCAGCGTCACGACAGGGGTTAACTATGGCTACACCTTC. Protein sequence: CASSVTTGVNYGYTF. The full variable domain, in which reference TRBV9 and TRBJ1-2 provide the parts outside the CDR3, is DSGVTQTPKHLITATGQRVTLRCSPRSGDLSVYWYQQSLDQGLQFLIQYYNGEERAKGNILERFSAQQFPDLHSELNLSSLELGDSALYFCASSVTTGVNYGYTFGSGTRLTVV.

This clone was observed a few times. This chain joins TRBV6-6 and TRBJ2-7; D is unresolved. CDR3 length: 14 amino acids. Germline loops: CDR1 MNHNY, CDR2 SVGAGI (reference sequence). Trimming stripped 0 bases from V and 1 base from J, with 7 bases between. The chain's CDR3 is CASSYSGPSYEQYF. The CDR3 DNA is TGTGCCAGCAGTTACTCGGGCCCGTCCTACGAGCAGTACTTC.

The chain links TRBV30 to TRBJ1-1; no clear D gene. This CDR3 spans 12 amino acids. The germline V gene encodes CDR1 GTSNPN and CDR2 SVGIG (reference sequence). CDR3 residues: CASRRTNTEAFF. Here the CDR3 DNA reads TGTGCATCCCGGAGGACGAACACTGAAGCTTTCTTT. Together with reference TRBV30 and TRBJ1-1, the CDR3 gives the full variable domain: SQTIHQWPATLVQPVGSPLSLECTVEGTSNPNLYWYRQAAGRGLQLLFYSVGIGQISSEVPQNLSASRPQDRQFILSSKKLLLSDSGFYLCASRRTNTEAFFGQGTRLTVV.

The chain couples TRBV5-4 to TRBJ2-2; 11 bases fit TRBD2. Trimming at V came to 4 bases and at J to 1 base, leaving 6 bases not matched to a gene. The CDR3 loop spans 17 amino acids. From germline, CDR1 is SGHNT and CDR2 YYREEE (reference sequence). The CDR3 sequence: CASSPQGTSGNTGELFF. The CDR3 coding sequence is TGTGCCAGCAGCCCTCAGGGGACTAGCGGGAACACCGGGGAGCTGTTTTTT.

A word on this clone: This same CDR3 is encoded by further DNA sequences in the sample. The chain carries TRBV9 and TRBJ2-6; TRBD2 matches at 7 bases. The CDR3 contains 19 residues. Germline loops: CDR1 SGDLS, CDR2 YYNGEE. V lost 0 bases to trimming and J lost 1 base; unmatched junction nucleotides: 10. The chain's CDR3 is CASSVGEGGHLSGANVLTF. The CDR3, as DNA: TGTGCCAGCAGCGTAGGGGAGGGAGGTCATTTGTCTGGGGCCAACGTCCTGACTTTC.

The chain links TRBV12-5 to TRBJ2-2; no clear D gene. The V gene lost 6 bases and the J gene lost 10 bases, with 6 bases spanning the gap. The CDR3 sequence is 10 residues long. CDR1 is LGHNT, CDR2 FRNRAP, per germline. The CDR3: CASGSLELFF. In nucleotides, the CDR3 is TGTGCTAGTGGGTCGTTGGAGCTGTTTTTT.

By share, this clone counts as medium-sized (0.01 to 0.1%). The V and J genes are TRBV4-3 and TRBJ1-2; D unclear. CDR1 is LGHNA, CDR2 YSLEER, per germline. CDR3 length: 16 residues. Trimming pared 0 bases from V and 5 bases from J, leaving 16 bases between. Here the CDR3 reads CASSQDIRPPTYGYTF. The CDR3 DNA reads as TGCGCCAGCAGCCAAGACATCAGGCCCCCTACTTATGGCTACACCTTC.

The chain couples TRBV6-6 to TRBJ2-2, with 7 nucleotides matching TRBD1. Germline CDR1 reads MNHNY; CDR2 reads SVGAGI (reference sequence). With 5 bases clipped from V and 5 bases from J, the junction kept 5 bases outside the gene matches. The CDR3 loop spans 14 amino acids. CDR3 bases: TGTGCCAGCAGTCTGGACAGGTTGACCGGGGAGCTGTTTTTT. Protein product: CASSLDRLTGELFF.

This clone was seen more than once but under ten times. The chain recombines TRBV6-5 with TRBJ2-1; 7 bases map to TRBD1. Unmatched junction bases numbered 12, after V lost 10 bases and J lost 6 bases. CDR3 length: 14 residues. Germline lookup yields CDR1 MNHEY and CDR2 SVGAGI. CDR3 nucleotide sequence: TGTGCCACCCTAGACAGGGCAAGACCCAATGAGCAGTTCTTC. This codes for CATLDRARPNEQFF.

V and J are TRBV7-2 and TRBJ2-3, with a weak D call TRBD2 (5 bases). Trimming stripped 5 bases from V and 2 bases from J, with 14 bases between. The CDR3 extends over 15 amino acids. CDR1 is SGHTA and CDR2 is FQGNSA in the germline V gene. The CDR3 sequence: CASSPRTFSTDTQYF. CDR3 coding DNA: TGTGCCAGCAGCCCGCGGACTTTTTCCACAGATACGCAGTATTTT.

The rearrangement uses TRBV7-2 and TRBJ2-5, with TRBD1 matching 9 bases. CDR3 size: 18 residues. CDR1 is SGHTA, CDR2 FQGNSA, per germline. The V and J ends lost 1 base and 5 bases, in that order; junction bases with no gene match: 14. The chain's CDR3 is CASSLGRNRGRKSETQYF. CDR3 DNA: TGTGCCAGCAGCTTAGGGCGTAACAGGGGGCGCAAGTCGGAGACCCAGTACTTC.

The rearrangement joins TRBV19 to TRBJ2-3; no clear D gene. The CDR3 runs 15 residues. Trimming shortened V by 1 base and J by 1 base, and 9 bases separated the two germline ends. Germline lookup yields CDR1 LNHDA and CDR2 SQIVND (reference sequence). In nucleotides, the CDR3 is TGTGCCAGTAGTATAGCGGGTACTCGCACAGATACGCAGTATTTT. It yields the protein CASSIAGTRTDTQYF.

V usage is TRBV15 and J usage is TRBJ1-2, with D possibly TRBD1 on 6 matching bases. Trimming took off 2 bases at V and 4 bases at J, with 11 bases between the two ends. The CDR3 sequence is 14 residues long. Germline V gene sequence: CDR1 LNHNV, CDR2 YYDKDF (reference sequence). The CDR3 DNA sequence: TGTGCCACCAGCAGATCGAGACAGGCCTATGGCTACACCTTC. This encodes CATSRSRQAYGYTF. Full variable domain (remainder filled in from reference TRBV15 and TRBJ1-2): DAMVIQNPRYQVTQFGKPVTLSCSQTLNHNVMYWYQQKSSQAPKLLFHYYDKDFNNEADTPDNFQSRRPNTSFCFLDIRSPGLGDTAMYLCATSRSRQAYGYTFGSGTRLTVV.

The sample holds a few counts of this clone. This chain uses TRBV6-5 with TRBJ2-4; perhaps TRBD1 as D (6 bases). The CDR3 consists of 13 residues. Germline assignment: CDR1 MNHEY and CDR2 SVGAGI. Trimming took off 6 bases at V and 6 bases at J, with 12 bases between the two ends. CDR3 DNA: TGTGCCAGCAGGAACAGGGCTCGAAACATTCAGTACTTC. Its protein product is CASRNRARNIQYF.

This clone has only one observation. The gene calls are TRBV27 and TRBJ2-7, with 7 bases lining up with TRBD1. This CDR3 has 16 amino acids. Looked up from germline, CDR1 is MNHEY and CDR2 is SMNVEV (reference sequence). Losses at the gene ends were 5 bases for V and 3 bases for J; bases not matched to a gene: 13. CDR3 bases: TGTGCCAGCAGTAGATCCTCCGGGACAGTTAACTACGAGCAGTACTTC. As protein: CASSRSSGTVNYEQYF.

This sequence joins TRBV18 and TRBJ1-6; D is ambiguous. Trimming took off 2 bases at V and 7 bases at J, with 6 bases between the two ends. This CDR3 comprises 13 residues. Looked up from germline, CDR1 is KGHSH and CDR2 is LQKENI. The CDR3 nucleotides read TGTGCCAGCTCACCAGGGAGGAATTCACCCCTCCACTTT. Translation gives CASSPGRNSPLHF.

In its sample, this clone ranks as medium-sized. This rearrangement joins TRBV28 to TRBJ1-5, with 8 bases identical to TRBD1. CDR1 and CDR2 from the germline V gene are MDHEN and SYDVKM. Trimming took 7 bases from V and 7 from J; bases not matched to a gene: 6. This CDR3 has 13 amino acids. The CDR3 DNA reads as TGTGCCAGCATCCCGGGACAGGACCAGCCCCAGCATTTT. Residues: CASIPGQDQPQHF. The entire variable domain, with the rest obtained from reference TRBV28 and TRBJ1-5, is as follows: DVKVTQSSRYLVKRTGEKVFLECVQDMDHENMFWYRQDPGLGLRLIYFSYDVKMKEKGDIPEGYSVSREKKERFSLILESASTNQTSMYLCASIPGQDQPQHFGDGTRLSIL.

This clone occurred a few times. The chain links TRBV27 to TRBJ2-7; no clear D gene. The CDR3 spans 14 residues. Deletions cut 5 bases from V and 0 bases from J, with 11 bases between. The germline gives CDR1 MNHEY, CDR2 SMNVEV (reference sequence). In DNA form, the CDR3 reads TGTGCCAGCAGTCCCCTTTTTAGCTCCTACGAGCAGTACTTC. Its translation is CASSPLFSSYEQYF.

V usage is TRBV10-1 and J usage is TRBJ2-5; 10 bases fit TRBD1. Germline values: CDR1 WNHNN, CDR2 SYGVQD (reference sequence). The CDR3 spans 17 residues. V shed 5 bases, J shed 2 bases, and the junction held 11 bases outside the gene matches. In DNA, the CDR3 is TGCGCCAGCAGTCAATTCGCGGACAGGGGGTTTCAAGAGACCCAGTACTTC. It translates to CASSQFADRGFQETQYF.

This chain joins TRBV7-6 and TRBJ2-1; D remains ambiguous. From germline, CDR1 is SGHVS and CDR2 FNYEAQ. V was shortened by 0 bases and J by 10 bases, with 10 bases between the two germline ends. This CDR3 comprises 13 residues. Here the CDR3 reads CASSLAYSREQFF. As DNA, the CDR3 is TGTGCCAGCAGCTTAGCGTATTCCCGGGAGCAGTTCTTC. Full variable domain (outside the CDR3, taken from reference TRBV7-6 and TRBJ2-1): GAGVSQSPRYKVTKRGQDVALRCDPISGHVSLYWYRQALGQGPEFLTYFNYEAQQDKSGLPNDRFSAERPEGSISTLTIQRTEQRDSAMYRCASSLAYSREQFFGPGTRLTVL.

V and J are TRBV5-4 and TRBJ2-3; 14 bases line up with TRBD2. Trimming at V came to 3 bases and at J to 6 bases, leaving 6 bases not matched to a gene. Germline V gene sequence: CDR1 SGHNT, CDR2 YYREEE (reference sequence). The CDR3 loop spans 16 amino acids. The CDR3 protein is CASSSGTSGGWDTQYF. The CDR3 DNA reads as TGTGCCAGCAGCTCCGGGACTAGCGGGGGATGGGATACGCAGTATTTT.

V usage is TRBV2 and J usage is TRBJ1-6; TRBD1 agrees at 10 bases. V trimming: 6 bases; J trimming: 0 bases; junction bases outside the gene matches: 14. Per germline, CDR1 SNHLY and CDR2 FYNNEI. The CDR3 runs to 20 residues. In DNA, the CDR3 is TGTGCCAGCAGAGGGGACAGGGGCCAAGGGTCGAGCTCCTATAATTCACCCCTCCACTTT. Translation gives CASRGDRGQGSSSYNSPLHF.

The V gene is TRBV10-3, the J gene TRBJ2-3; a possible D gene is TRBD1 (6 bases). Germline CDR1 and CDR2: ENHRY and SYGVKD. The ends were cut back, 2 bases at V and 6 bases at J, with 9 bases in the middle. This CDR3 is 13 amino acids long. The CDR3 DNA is TGTGCCATCAGTGAGAAGGGGGAGGATACGCAGTATTTT. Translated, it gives CAISEKGEDTQYF.

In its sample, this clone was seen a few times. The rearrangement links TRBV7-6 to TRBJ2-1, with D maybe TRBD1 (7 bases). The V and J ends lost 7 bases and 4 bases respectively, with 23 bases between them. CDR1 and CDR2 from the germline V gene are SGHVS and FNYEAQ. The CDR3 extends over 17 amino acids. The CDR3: CASTRLSEGAGYNEQFF. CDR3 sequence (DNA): TGTGCCAGCACCAGACTCTCGGAGGGGGCTGGGTACAATGAGCAGTTCTTC.

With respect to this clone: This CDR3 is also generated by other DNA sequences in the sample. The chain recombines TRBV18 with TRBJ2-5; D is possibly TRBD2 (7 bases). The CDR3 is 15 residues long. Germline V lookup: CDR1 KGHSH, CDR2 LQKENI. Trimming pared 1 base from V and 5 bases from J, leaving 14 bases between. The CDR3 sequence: CASSPRGGGSETQYF. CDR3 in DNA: TGTGCCAGCTCACCACGCGGCGGGGGCAGCGAGACCCAGTACTTC.

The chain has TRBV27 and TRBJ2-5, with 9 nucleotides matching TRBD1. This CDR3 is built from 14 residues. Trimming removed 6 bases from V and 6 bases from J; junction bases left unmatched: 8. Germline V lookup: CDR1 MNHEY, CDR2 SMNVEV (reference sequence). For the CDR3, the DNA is TGTGCCAGCAGGGGGACAGGGTCTGGAAAGACCCAGTACTTC. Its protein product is CASRGTGSGKTQYF.

The CDR3: CASTIRGGDFRSYNSPLHF. In nucleotides, the CDR3 is TGTGCCAGCACCATTAGGGGGGGGGATTTTCGCTCCTATAATTCACCCCTCCACTTT. V usage is TRBV27 and J usage is TRBJ1-6, with a possible D match to TRBD1 (6 bases). Germline V gene lookup returns CDR1 MNHEY and CDR2 SMNVEV (reference sequence). V was clipped by 7 bases and J by 0 bases, with 22 bases between them. The CDR3 has 19 residues.

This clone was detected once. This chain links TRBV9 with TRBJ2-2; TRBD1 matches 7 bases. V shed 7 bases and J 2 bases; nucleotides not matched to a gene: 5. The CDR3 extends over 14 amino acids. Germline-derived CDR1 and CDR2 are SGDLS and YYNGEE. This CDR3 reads CASRGQTNTGELFF. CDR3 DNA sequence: TGTGCCAGCCGGGGACAGACCAACACCGGGGAGCTGTTTTTT.

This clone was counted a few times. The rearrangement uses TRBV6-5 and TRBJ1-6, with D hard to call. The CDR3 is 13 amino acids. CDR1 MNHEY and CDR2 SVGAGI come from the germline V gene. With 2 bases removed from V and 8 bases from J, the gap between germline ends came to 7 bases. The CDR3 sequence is CASSYTRDSPLHF. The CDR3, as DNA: TGTGCCAGCAGTTACACTCGGGATTCACCCCTCCACTTT.

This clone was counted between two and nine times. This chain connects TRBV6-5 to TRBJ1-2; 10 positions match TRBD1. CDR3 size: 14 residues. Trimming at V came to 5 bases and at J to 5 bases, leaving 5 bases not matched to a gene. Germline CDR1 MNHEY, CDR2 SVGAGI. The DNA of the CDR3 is TGTGCCAGCAGTAGGACAGGGGGAGTGTATGGCTACACCTTC. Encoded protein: CASSRTGGVYGYTF.

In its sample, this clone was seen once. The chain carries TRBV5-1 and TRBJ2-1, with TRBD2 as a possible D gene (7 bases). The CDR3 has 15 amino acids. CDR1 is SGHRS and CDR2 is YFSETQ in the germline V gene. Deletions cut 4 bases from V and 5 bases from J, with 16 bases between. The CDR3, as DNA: TGCGCCAGCAGCCCCACGGGCGGGGGCAACAATGAGCAGTTCTTC. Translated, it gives CASSPTGGGNNEQFF.

This chain's CDR3 is CASSQEPGGEQFF. The CDR3 DNA reads as TGTGCCAGCAGCCAAGAGCCGGGAGGGGAGCAGTTCTTC. The rearrangement joins TRBV4-2 to TRBJ2-1, with 8 bases matching TRBD2. Trimming at V came to 0 bases and at J to 10 bases, leaving 2 bases not matched to a gene. In germline, CDR1 is LGHNA, CDR2 YNFKEQ. This CDR3 contains 13 residues.